The clone carrying this T cell receptor (beta chain) has only a few counts. Its antigen is still unknown. The data were obtained in a study of beta chain features in type 1 diabetes. Overall study findings and caveats: Shortening of TCRB CDR3s, moderate but significant, appeared in all four CD4+ subsets of Type 1 diabetes patients. High TCR expression in some cells could lead to their over-representation in cDNA sequencing. Compared with healthy donors, patients appeared to share more similar naive, central memory and regulatory TCRB repertoires.

Sorted CD4+ subsets: naive, central memory, regulatory, stem cell-like memory (CD45RO/CCR7/CD25/CD127/CD95/CD27 panel). V lost 1 base, J lost 4 bases, and 8 bases stayed unmatched. The CDR3 sequence is 19 residues long. The germline gives CDR1 SGHTA, CDR2 FQGNSA. Of the isolated RNA, all was reverse transcribed, and so the sequenced material was expressed TCRB transcripts. Around 3.57 million reads was the average for naive, central memory and regulatory T cell samples. Assay: immunoSEQ multiplex PCR; the TCRdb copy retains only in-frame clones and omits some. The sample yields around 70,000 clones, approximately 47% seen once.

The receptor comes from a man younger than 40 with type 1 diabetes. The specimen was central memory CD4+ T cells from blood. The chain uses TRBV7-2 and TRBJ2-4, with TRBD2 matching 15 bases. The CDR3, as DNA: TGTGCCAGCAGCTTAGTTGGTACCGGGACTAGCGGGGGGAAAAACATTCAGTACTTC. Translated, it gives CASSLVGTGTSGGKNIQYF. Full variable domain (outside the CDR3, taken from reference TRBV7-2 and TRBJ2-4): GAGVSQSPSNKVTEKGKDVELRCDPISGHTALYWYRQSLGQGLEFLIYFQGNSAPDKSGLPSDRFSAERTGGSVSTLTIQRTQQEDSAVYLCASSLVGTGTSGGKNIQYFGAGTRLSVL.